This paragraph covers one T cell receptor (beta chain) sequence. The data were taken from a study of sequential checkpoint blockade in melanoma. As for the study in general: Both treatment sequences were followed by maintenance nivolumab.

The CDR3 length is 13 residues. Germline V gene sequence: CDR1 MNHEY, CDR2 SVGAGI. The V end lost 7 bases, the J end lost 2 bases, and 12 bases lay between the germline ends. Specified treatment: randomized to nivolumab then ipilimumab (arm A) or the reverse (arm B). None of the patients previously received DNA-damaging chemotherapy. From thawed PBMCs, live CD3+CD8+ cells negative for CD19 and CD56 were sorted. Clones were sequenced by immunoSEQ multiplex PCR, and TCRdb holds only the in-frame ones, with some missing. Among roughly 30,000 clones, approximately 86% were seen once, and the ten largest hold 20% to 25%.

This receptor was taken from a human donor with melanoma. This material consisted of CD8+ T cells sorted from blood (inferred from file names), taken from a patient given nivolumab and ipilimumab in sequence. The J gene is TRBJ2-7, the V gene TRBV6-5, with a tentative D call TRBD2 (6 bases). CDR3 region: CASTMGEAYEQYF. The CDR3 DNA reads TGTGCCAGCACCATGGGGGAGGCCTACGAGCAGTACTTC.